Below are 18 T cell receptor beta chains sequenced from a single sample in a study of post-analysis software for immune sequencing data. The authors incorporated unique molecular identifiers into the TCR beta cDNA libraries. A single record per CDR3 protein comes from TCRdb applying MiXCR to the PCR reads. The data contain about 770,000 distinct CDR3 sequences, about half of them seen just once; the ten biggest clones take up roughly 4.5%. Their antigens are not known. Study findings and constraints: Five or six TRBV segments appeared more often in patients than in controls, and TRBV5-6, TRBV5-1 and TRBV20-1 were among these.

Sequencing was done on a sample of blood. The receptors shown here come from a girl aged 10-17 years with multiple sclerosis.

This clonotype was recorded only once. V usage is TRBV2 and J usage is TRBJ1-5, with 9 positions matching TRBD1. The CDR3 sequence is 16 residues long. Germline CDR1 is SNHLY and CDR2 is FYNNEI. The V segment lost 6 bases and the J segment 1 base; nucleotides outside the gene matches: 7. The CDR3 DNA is TGTGCCAGCAGGAAGACCGGACAGGGGAGCAATCAGCCCCAGCATTTT. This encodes CASRKTGQGSNQPQHF.

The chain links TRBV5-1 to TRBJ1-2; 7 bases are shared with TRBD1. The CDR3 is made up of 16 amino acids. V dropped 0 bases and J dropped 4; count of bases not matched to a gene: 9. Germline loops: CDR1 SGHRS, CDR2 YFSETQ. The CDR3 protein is CASSLEDRLGLYGYTF. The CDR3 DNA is TGCGCCAGCAGCTTGGAGGACAGGTTGGGACTCTATGGCTACACCTTC.

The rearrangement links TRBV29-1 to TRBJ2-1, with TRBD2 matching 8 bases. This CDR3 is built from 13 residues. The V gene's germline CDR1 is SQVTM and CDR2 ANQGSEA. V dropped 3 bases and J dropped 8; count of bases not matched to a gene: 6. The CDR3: CSVDLQREHEQFF. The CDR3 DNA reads TGCAGCGTTGACTTACAGCGGGAGCATGAGCAGTTCTTC.

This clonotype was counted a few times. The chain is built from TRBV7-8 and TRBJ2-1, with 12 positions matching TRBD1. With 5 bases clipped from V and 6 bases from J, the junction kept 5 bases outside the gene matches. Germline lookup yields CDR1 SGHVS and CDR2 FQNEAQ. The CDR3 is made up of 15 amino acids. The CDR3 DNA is TGTGCCAGCAGCCCTCGGGACAGGGGGCTCAATGAGCAGTTCTTC. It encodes CASSPRDRGLNEQFF.

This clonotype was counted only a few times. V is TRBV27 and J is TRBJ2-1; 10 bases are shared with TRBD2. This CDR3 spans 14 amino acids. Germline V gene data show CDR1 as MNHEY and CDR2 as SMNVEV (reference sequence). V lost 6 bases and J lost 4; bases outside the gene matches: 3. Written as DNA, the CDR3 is TGTGCCAGCAGAGCGGGAGGGGCTTACAATGAGCAGTTCTTC. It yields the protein CASRAGGAYNEQFF.

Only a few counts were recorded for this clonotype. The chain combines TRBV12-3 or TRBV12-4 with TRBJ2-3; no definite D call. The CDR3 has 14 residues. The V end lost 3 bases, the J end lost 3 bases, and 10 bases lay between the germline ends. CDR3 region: CASSFQTTTDTQYF. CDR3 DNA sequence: TGTGCCAGCAGTTTTCAGACGACGACAGATACGCAGTATTTT.

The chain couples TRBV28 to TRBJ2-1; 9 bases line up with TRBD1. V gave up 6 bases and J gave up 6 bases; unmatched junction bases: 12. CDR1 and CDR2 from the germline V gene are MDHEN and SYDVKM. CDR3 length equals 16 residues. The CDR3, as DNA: TGTGCCAGCAGCCCCCTCTGGACAGGGGCCGCCAATGAGCAGTTCTTC. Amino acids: CASSPLWTGAANEQFF.

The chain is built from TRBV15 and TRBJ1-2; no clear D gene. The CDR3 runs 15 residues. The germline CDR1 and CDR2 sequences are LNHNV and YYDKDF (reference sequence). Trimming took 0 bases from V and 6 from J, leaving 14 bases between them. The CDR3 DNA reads TGTGCCACCAGCAGAGATGGAGCGGAGTTCGATGGCTACACCTTC. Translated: CATSRDGAEFDGYTF.

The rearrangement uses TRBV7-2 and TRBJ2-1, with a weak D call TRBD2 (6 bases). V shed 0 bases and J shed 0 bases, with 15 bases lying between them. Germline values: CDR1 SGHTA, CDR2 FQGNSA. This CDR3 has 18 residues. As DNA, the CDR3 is TGTGCCAGCAGCTTAGCTTCCCCACTAGCCATCTCCTACAATGAGCAGTTCTTC. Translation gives CASSLASPLAISYNEQFF.

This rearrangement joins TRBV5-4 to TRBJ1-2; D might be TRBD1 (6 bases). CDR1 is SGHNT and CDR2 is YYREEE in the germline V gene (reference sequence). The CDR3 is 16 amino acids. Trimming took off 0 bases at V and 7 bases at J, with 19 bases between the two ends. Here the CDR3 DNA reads TGTGCCAGCAGCTTGGTAGGGGGTATCTCCTCGGTTGGCTACACCTTC. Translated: CASSLVGGISSVGYTF.

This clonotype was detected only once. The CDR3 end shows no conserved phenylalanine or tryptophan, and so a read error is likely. The CDR3 coding sequence is TGTGCCGGCAGTTTATTCCCCCCCCCGGACAGGGATCTTCAATCACCCCTCCACTTA. Translated: CAGSLFPPPDRDLQSPLHL. The V gene is TRBV12-3 or TRBV12-4, the J gene TRBJ1-6, with TRBD1 matching over 8 bases. The CDR3 spans 19 residues.

CDR3 protein: CASSQGDGLGDQETQYF. The CDR3 region has the DNA TGTGCCAGCAGCCAGGGGGACGGACTAGGCGACCAAGAGACCCAGTACTTC. The chain links TRBV4-2 to TRBJ2-5, with 7 bases aligning to TRBD2. The CDR3 covers 17 residues. Germline V gene sequence: CDR1 LGHNA, CDR2 YNFKEQ. The junction had 10 bases not matched to a gene; V was cut back by 3 bases and J by 0 bases.

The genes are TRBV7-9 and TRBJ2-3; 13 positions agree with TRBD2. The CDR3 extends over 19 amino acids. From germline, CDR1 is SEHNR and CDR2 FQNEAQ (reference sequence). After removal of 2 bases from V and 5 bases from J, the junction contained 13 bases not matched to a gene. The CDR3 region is CASSLLPRGLAGVLDTQYF. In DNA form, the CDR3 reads TGTGCCAGCAGCTTACTCCCTCGTGGACTAGCGGGAGTCCTAGATACGCAGTATTTT.

The CDR3 sequence: CACTSGSYEQYF. Written as DNA, the CDR3 is TGTGCCTGTACTAGCGGGAGCTACGAGCAGTACTTC. J is TRBJ2-7 and V is TRBV30, with 11 bases lining up with TRBD2. This CDR3 has 12 amino acids. J lost 3 bases, V lost 6 bases, and 1 base had no gene match. CDR1 GTSNPN and CDR2 SVGIG come from the germline V gene (reference sequence). The full variable domain, completed using reference TRBV30 and TRBJ2-7, is SQTIHQWPATLVQPVGSPLSLECTVEGTSNPNLYWYRQAAGRGLQLLFYSVGIGQISSEVPQNLSASRPQDRQFILSSKKLLLSDSGFYLCACTSGSYEQYFGPGTRLTVT.

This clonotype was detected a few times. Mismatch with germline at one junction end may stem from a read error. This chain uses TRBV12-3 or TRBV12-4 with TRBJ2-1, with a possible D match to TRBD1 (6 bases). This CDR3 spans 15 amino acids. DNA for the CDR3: TGTGCCAGCAGATTAGCAGGGGTGGGTGGCAATGAGCAGTTCTTC. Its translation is CASRLAGVGGNEQFF.

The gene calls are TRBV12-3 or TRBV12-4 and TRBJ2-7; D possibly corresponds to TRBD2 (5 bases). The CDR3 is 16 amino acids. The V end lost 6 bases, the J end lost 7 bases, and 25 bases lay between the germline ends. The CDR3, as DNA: TGTGCCAGCAGCTCCCGGGGAGCGGCGCCGATTGGGGAGCAGTACTTC. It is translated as CASSSRGAAPIGEQYF.

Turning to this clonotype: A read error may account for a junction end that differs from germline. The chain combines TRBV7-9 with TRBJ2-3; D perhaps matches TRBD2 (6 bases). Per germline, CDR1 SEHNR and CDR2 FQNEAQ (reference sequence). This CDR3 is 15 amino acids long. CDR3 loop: CASSLAESGLDTQYF. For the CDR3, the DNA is TGTGCCAGTAGCTTAGCGGAGAGCGGGCTAGATACGCAGTATTTT. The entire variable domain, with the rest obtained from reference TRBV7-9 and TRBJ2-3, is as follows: DTGVSQNPRHKITKRGQNVTFRCDPISEHNRLYWYRQTLGQGPEFLTYFQNEAQLEKSRLLSDRFSAERPKGSFSTLEIQRTEQGDSAMYLCASSLAESGLDTQYFGPGTRLTVL.

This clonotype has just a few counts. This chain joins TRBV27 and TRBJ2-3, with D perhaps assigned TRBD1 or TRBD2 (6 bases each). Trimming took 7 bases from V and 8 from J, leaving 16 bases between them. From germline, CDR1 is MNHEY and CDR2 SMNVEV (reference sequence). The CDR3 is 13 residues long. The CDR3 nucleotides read TGTGCCAGCACCACACGGGGGCTGGGTACGCAGTATTTT. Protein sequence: CASTTRGLGTQYF.